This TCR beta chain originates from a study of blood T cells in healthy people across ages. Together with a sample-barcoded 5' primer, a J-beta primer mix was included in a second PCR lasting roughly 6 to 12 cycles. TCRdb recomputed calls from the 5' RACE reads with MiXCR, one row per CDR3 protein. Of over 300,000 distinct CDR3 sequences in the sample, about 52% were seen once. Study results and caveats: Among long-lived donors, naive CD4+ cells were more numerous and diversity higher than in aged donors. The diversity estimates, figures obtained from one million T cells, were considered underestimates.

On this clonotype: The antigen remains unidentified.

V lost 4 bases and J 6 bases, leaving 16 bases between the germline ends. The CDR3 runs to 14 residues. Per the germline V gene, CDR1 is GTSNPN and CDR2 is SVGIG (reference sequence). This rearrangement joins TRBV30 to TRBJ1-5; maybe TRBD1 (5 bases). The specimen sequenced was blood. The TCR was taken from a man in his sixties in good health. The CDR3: CAWNSGGTSQPQHF. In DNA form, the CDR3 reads TGTGCCTGGAACTCGGGTGGGACGTCTCAGCCCCAGCATTTT.